The 2 T cell receptor beta chains in this list originate from one sample, sequenced in a study of T cell responses to AZD1222 COVID-19 vaccine. This table comes from immunoSEQ multiplex PCR, and its TCRdb copy is limited to in-frame clones, with some not included. The table lists around 120,000 clones, 90% to 95% of them singletons. This specimen was peripheral blood, taken 28 days after the second AZD1222 dose. The receptors stem from an adult who received the AZD1222 COVID-19 vaccine.

V gene TRBV6-2 or TRBV6-3 combines with J gene TRBJ2-3; the match to TRBD2 covers 9 bases. V lost 6 bases to trimming and J lost 4 bases; unmatched junction nucleotides: 5. This CDR3 region has 14 residues. Germline CDR1 reads MNHEY; CDR2 reads SVGEGT. This CDR3 is CASSNSGSADTQYF. DNA for the CDR3: TGTGCCAGCAGCAATAGCGGGAGCGCAGATACGCAGTATTTT.

The rearrangement links TRBV4-3 to TRBJ2-7, with TRBD1 identical over 8 bases. V was clipped by 0 bases and J by 6 bases; unmatched bases: 13. CDR3 size: 17 residues. Germline loops: CDR1 LGHNA, CDR2 YSLEER. The chain's CDR3 is CASSQDHRYDRGGEQYF. The CDR3 nucleotides read TGCGCCAGCAGCCAAGATCATCGGTACGACAGGGGCGGCGAGCAGTACTTC.